This passage covers 3 T cell receptor beta chains from one sample sequenced in a study of human T cells and chemical hapten exposure. TCRdb fed the RACE reads into MiXCR, producing one record per CDR3 protein. The sample includes 30,000 to 35,000 distinct CDR3 sequences, around 7.4% of them seen just once. Described time point: healthy volunteer bleed at 2 weeks. Sequencing started from total RNA isolated from unfractionated whole blood. The specimen sequenced was whole blood. These receptors all come from a human donor in good health. Some clones in this sample may be carry-over from other donors' samples.

This clonotype has ten or more counts. The chain recombines TRBV6-5 with TRBJ2-3; 9 bases line up with TRBD2. The CDR3 is 16 amino acids. Germline assignment: CDR1 MNHEY and CDR2 SVGAGI. J was trimmed by 1 base and V by 5 bases; bases with no gene match: 7. The CDR3 protein is CASSRVAGEGTDTQYF. The CDR3 region has the DNA TGTGCCAGCAGTAGAGTAGCGGGAGAGGGCACAGATACGCAGTATTTT.

The V call is TRBV12-3 or TRBV12-4, the J call TRBJ1-5; no definite D call. This CDR3 is 14 amino acids long. The V end was cut by 3 bases, the J end by 3 bases, with 9 bases between. CDR3 amino acids: CASSLRTANQPQHF. The CDR3 DNA follows: TGTGCCAGCAGTTTGAGAACGGCCAATCAGCCCCAGCATTTT.

This clonotype showed up many times. The V and J genes are TRBV27 and TRBJ2-3; D not certain. This CDR3 is built from 14 residues. CDR1 MNHEY and CDR2 SMNVEV come from the germline V gene (reference sequence). The V end lost 3 bases, the J end lost 7 bases, and 14 bases lay between the germline ends. CDR3 residues: CASSFGAWGYTQYF. Here the CDR3 DNA reads TGTGCCAGCAGTTTTGGAGCTTGGGGATATACGCAGTATTTT.